Listed here is a single T cell receptor (beta chain). The data were taken from a study of T cell responses to AZD1222 COVID-19 vaccine. Germline CDR1 reads SGDLS; CDR2 reads YYNGEE. The CDR3 has 15 residues. The V and J ends lost 2 bases and 0 bases, in that order; junction bases with no gene match: 1. Only in-frame clones appear in the TCRdb table, and some are missing; sequencing was by immunoSEQ multiplex PCR. The profile shows 150,000 or so clones, around 90% of them singletons. This chain joins TRBV9 and TRBJ2-1, with 8 bases aligning to TRBD1. The receptor's source is an adult in good health. This specimen was peripheral blood, taken on day 0 of AZD1222 vaccination. The CDR3 bases are TGTGCCAGCAGCGTGGGGACAGGCTCCTACAATGAGCAGTTCTTC. It codes for CASSVGTGSYNEQFF.